This is a list of T cell receptor beta chains from one sample in a study of breast tumors, draining lymph nodes, adjacent tissues. TCRdb re-called the multiplex PCR reads with MiXCR, one entry per CDR3 protein. Seen here are approximately 210,000 distinct CDR3 sequences, about 34% observed once, and the top ten hold under 4.5%. The sequencing input was axillary lymph node tissue. These receptors all come from a female donor with breast cancer. Some clones in this sample may be carry-over from other donors' samples. CDR3s leave out the opening cysteine and the closing phenylalanine or tryptophan. Only some rows state a clone size, as once, few, many or a class for expanded clones.

many,TRBV11-3,ASSLRGGTTGELF
NA,TRBV6-1,ASSEVSGVADTQY
NA,TRBV9,ASGPFPTSERADEQF
many,TRBV11-1,ASRGTGGLQY
few,TRBV28,ASSYLGKQF
many,TRBV2,ASTLRGTPYEQY
many,TRBV19,ASSDRDRPYEQY
many,TRBV30,AWSPNRDETQY
many,TRBV6-5,ASSLAGGEDTQY
many,TRBV19,ASSMSAVDYEQY
many,TRBV12-3/TRBV12-4,ASSLTGTNSPLH
NA,TRBV7-9,ASSFTTSGVSADTQY
NA,TRBV28,ASSMQFQGYEQY
NA,TRBV25-1,ASSGPTGVGNEQY
many,TRBV20-1,GVRLYDSGQPQH
many,TRBV7-9,ASSFGEAYGYT
NA,TRBV14,ASSLRSGNEKLF
many,TRBV5-6,ASRLRQGSFNYGYT
NA,TRBV19,ASLARVGEQY
many,TRBV29-1,SVRVTGDYTGELF
NA,TRBV2,ASSQEAG
NA,TRBV20-1,SASGLTGLGDNQPQH
NA,TRBV9,ASSKKDSNSPLH
many,TRBV4-3,ASSQEGLAGDEQY
few,TRBV20-1,SARKGLAAYEQY
NA,TRBV20-1,SARKGTSGELF
many,TRBV9,ASSVGAGGPPDTQY
once,TRBV20-1,SATLGAMNNEAF
NA,TRBV7-3,ASSLVGTSVKQY
NA,TRBV20-1,SARELARAETQY
many,TRBV7-9,ASSLDRATRTGF
many,TRBV12-3/TRBV12-4,ASSSSQGKDYGYT
many,TRBV6-6,ASRPGRSYYEQY
many,TRBV9,ASSVGTSGSYEQF
few,TRBV28,ASVKARPTNEKLF
NA,TRBV24-1,AKIGSGSYEQY
many,TRBV3-1,ASSPDMWTSYGYT
many,TRBV4-1,ASSQIFGRQGFSEGLF
few,TRBV5-4,ASSYSTSGSYNEQF
many,TRBV6-1,ASSPTTGKDTQY
many,TRBV9,ASSVDGNYGYT
many,TRBV6-1,ASSEGVLGNQPQH
NA,TRBV7-3,ASSRGDAQRGFPYNEQY
NA,TRBV2,AREGAKYGNEQF
many,TRBV20-1,SARRDTQY
NA,TRBV6-2/TRBV6-3,ASSIYLCSVEIAGGHEQH
many,TRBV10-2,ASRDRGFQPQH
many,TRBV3-1,ASSQVTWSYEQY
many,TRBV9,ASSVGGSGVTQY
few,TRBV10-1,ATQGGGTGELF
few,TRBV4-3,ASSQESASKNIQY
many,TRBV5-1,ASSHTSGATDTQY
NA,TRBV30,AWSVYGGPQETQY